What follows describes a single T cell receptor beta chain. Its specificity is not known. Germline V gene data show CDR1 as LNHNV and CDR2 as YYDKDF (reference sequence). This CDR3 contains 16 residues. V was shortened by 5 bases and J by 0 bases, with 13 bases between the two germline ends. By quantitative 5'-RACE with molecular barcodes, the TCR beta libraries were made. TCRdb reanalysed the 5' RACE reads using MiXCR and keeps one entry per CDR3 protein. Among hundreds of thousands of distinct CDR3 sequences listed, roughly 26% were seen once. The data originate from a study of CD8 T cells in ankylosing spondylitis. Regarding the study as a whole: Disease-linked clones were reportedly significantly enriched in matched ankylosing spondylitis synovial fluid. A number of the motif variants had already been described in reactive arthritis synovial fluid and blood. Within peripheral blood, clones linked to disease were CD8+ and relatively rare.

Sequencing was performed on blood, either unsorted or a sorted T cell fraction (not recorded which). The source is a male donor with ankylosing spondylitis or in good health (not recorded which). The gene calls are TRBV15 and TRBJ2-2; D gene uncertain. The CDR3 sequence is CATSSPSRANTGELFF. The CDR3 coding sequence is TGTGCCACCAGCTCCCCTTCCCGCGCGAACACCGGGGAGCTGTTTTTT. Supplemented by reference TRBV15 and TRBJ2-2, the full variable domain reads DAMVIQNPRYQVTQFGKPVTLSCSQTLNHNVMYWYQQKSSQAPKLLFHYYDKDFNNEADTPDNFQSRRPNTSFCFLDIRSPGLGDTAMYLCATSSPSRANTGELFFGEGSRLTVL.